Below are 30 T cell receptor beta chains sequenced from a single sample in a study of cytomegalovirus exposure and HLA in healthy donors. Primers for the PCR totalled 60 Vbeta and 13 Jbeta. The data were produced by immunoSEQ multiplex PCR, yet TCRdb's version contains in-frame clones alone and is incomplete. The sample holds under 300,000 clones; 70% to 90% are singletons and the top ten take about 2%. The sequenced sample consisted of PBMCs. The receptor set was obtained from a woman aged 35 to 49 in good health and CMV-seropositive.

This clone was picked up a small number of times. The chain employs TRBV10-2 and TRBJ1-1; 8 bases are shared with TRBD1. The CDR3 covers 14 residues. Germline-derived CDR1 and CDR2 are WSHSY and SAAADI. Losses at the gene ends were 5 bases for V and 2 bases for J; bases not matched to a gene: 4. The DNA for the CDR3 is TGCGCCAGCAGTCCCGGGACAGGTAACACTGAAGCTTTCTTT. It codes for CASSPGTGNTEAFF.

J is TRBJ1-2 and V is TRBV29-1, with D hard to call. CDR1 is SQVTM, CDR2 ANQGSEA, per germline. The CDR3 length is 12 residues. Between the trimmed V and J ends, which lost 4 bases and 4 bases, there was a span of 10 bases. CDR3: CSVARGPYGYTF. CDR3 nucleotides: TGCAGCGTTGCCCGCGGGCCCTATGGCTACACCTTC.

Only a few counts were recorded for this clone. The J gene is TRBJ1-5, the V gene TRBV7-9; D is uncertain. V gave up 0 bases and J gave up 2 bases, with 5 bases separating them. This CDR3 region has 14 residues. Germline CDR1 is SEHNR and CDR2 is FQNEAQ (reference sequence). The CDR3 DNA is TGTGCCAGCAGCTTAGCCGGGGGCAATCAGCCCCAGCATTTT. It codes for CASSLAGGNQPQHF.

The count of this clone is one. The chain joins TRBV27 to TRBJ2-1, with 7 bases aligning to TRBD2. With V trimmed by 2 bases and J by 8 bases, 9 bases remained unmatched. Germline V gene lookup returns CDR1 MNHEY and CDR2 SMNVEV (reference sequence). The CDR3 totals 15 residues. CDR3 nucleotides: TGTGCCAGCAGTTTACGGGCGGGAGCTATTGATGAGCAGTTCTTC. Its protein product is CASSLRAGAIDEQFF.

Here the CDR3 reads CASSQERLAGGSYNEQFF. The CDR3 nucleotides are TGCGCCAGCAGCCAAGAGAGGCTAGCGGGAGGAAGCTACAATGAGCAGTTCTTC. The rearrangement joins TRBV4-3 to TRBJ2-1; 11 bases are shared with TRBD2. Germline CDR1 reads LGHNA; CDR2 reads YSLEER. V lost 0 bases to trimming and J lost 3 bases; unmatched junction nucleotides: 7. CDR3 length: 18 amino acids.

The CDR3 spells CASGGGSGNEKLFF. The CDR3 nucleotides read TGTGCCTCAGGAGGAGGGAGTGGGAATGAAAAACTGTTTTTT. V usage is TRBV7-9 and J usage is TRBJ1-4; D uncertain. CDR1 and CDR2 from the germline V gene are SEHNR and FQNEAQ (reference sequence). The CDR3 loop spans 14 amino acids. V lost 11 bases and J 5 bases, leaving 18 bases between the germline ends.

This chain links TRBV27 with TRBJ2-7; possible D gene TRBD2, 6 bases. This CDR3 is built from 15 residues. CDR1 and CDR2 (germline): MNHEY, SMNVEV (reference sequence). Trimming cost V 5 bases and J 6 bases, with 20 bases left between them. CDR3 region: CASSLRDSGGFEQYF. The CDR3 DNA follows: TGTGCCAGCAGTCTCAGGGACTCCGGAGGCTTCGAGCAGTACTTC.

The V gene is TRBV7-2, the J gene TRBJ1-4; 7 bases are shared with TRBD1. Germline V gene lookup returns CDR1 SGHTA and CDR2 FQGNSA. V was pared by 7 bases and J by 4 bases, with 9 bases of the junction left unmatched. This CDR3 has 15 amino acids. The CDR3 reads CASNPTGAYNEKLFF. CDR3 bases: TGTGCCAGCAACCCTACAGGGGCGTATAATGAAAAACTGTTTTTT.

J is TRBJ2-6 and V is TRBV4-3, with 11 positions matching TRBD2. The CDR3 is 20 amino acids. The junction had 10 bases not matched to a gene; V was cut back by 2 bases and J by 1 base. The germline V gene encodes CDR1 LGHNA and CDR2 YSLEER. The CDR3 region has the DNA TGCGCCAGCAGCCAATCACGGCCCCTAGCGGGAGGATCTGGGGCCAACGTCCTGACTTTC. Translation gives CASSQSRPLAGGSGANVLTF.

This chain joins TRBV5-6 and TRBJ2-1; TRBD2 is a possible D gene (5 bases). Germline loops: CDR1 SGHDT, CDR2 YYEEEE. The CDR3 contains 15 residues. Trimming removed 1 base at V and 0 bases at J, with 8 bases between. This CDR3 is CASSLRGSSYNEQFF. The DNA for the CDR3 is TGTGCCAGCAGCTTGCGAGGGAGCTCCTACAATGAGCAGTTCTTC. Filled out from reference TRBV5-6 and TRBJ2-1, the complete variable domain reads DAGVTQSPTHLIKTRGQQVTLRCSPKSGHDTVSWYQQALGQGPQFIFQYYEEEERQRGNFPDRFSGHQFPNYSSELNVNALLLGDSALYLCASSLRGSSYNEQFFGPGTRLTVL.

On this clone: Different DNA sequences within this sample yield the same CDR3. The V gene is TRBV7-6, the J gene TRBJ2-5; 10 bases match TRBD1. The CDR3 consists of 16 residues. V dropped 5 bases and J dropped 5; count of bases not matched to a gene: 11. Germline V CDR1 and CDR2: SGHVS, FNYEAQ. CDR3 in amino acids: CASSLIGDRGRETQYF. DNA of the CDR3: TGTGCCAGCAGCCTAATTGGGGACAGGGGACGTGAGACCCAGTACTTC.

The chain couples TRBV7-9 to TRBJ2-7; perhaps TRBD2 as D (5 bases). The CDR3 loop spans 14 amino acids. Germline-derived CDR1 and CDR2 are SEHNR and FQNEAQ (reference sequence). V lost 5 bases and J 4 bases, leaving 15 bases between the germline ends. CDR3 sequence (DNA): TGTGCCAGCAGCGAGACATCGGGGAAGTACGAGCAGTACTTC. Protein sequence: CASSETSGKYEQYF.

This rearrangement joins TRBV5-1 to TRBJ2-3; 13 bases fit TRBD2. Per germline, CDR1 SGHRS and CDR2 YFSETQ. After removal of 4 bases from V and 2 bases from J, the junction contained 7 bases not matched to a gene. The CDR3 is made up of 17 amino acids. The chain's CDR3 is CASSPGTSGANTDTQYF. Here the CDR3 DNA reads TGCGCCAGCAGCCCTGGGACTAGCGGGGCAAACACAGATACGCAGTATTTT.

The chain employs TRBV7-9 and TRBJ1-2; D is unclear. This CDR3 is 15 amino acids long. The V end lost 1 base, the J end lost 0 bases, and 9 bases lay between the germline ends. CDR1 and CDR2 from the germline V gene are SEHNR and FQNEAQ (reference sequence). In DNA, the CDR3 is TGTGCCAGCAGCTTAGTGAGCATAACTAACTATGGCTACACCTTC. This sequence encodes CASSLVSITNYGYTF.

This clone was seen more than once but under ten times. The chain couples TRBV4-1 to TRBJ2-7, with 8 positions matching TRBD2. In germline, CDR1 is MGHRA, CDR2 YSYEKL. V shed 0 bases and J 3 bases; nucleotides not matched to a gene: 16. The CDR3 consists of 19 residues. The CDR3: CASSQDWSARSGSVYEQYF. CDR3 DNA: TGCGCCAGCAGCCAAGATTGGTCCGCGCGGAGCGGGAGTGTCTACGAGCAGTACTTC.

This chain links TRBV15 with TRBJ2-3; possibly TRBD2 for D (5 bases). The germline V gene encodes CDR1 LNHNV and CDR2 YYDKDF (reference sequence). With 4 bases removed from V and 2 bases from J, the gap between germline ends came to 13 bases. The CDR3 contains 15 residues. CDR3: CATSNLTTHTDTQYF. For the CDR3, the DNA is TGTGCCACCAGCAACTTGACTACACACACAGATACGCAGTATTTT.

The chain combines TRBV11-3 with TRBJ2-7; TRBD2 matches 8 bases. CDR3 size: 15 residues. The germline V gene encodes CDR1 SGHNT and CDR2 YENEEA. Unmatched junction bases numbered 8, after V lost 5 bases and J lost 2 bases. CDR3: CASSPGGGKAYEQYF. The CDR3 DNA sequence: TGTGCCAGCAGCCCCGGGGGGGGGAAAGCCTACGAGCAGTACTTC.

This clone has just a few counts. V gene TRBV5-6 combines with J gene TRBJ2-7; the match to TRBD1 covers 9 bases. The CDR3 contains 15 residues. The germline V gene encodes CDR1 SGHDT and CDR2 YYEEEE. The ends lost 3 bases at V and 4 bases at J; junction bases unmatched: 8. The CDR3 loop is CASSYSGQGGYEQYF. Here the CDR3 DNA reads TGTGCCAGCAGCTATTCGGGACAGGGCGGTTACGAGCAGTACTTC. Drawing the rest from reference TRBV5-6 and TRBJ2-7, the complete variable domain is DAGVTQSPTHLIKTRGQQVTLRCSPKSGHDTVSWYQQALGQGPQFIFQYYEEEERQRGNFPDRFSGHQFPNYSSELNVNALLLGDSALYLCASSYSGQGGYEQYFGPGTRLTVT.

The chain uses TRBV14 and TRBJ2-3; 7 bases fit TRBD1. Germline CDR1 SGHDN, CDR2 FVKESK. The CDR3 is made up of 14 amino acids. Trimming cost V 6 bases and J 3 bases; bases outside gene matches: 6. DNA for the CDR3: TGTGCCAGCAGTCCACAGGGGTCAACAGATACGCAGTATTTT. It specifies CASSPQGSTDTQYF.

This chain connects TRBV4-1 to TRBJ2-5; a weak D match, TRBD2 (5 bases). Per germline, CDR1 MGHRA and CDR2 YSYEKL. The germline V and J ends were trimmed by 0 bases and 1 base, with 15 bases remaining between them. This CDR3 is 17 amino acids long. In DNA, the CDR3 is TGCGCCAGCAGCCAAGATCTTGTTACACGGGGCCAAGAGACCCAGTACTTC. Residues: CASSQDLVTRGQETQYF.

This sequence joins TRBV9 and TRBJ1-6; D is possibly TRBD1 (5 bases). Germline V gives CDR1 SGDLS, CDR2 YYNGEE. V dropped 3 bases and J dropped 8 bases, with 12 bases sitting between them. The CDR3 is made up of 14 amino acids. The CDR3 region is CASSADTHYSPLHF. The CDR3, as DNA: TGTGCCAGCAGCGCGGACACCCATTATTCACCCCTCCACTTT. Together with reference TRBV9 and TRBJ1-6, the CDR3 gives the full variable domain: DSGVTQTPKHLITATGQRVTLRCSPRSGDLSVYWYQQSLDQGLQFLIQYYNGEERAKGNILERFSAQQFPDLHSELNLSSLELGDSALYFCASSADTHYSPLHFGNGTRLTVT.

This clone was counted a single time. This chain uses TRBV19 with TRBJ2-1, with no clear D. Trimming took 7 bases from V and 8 from J, leaving 15 bases between them. Germline-derived CDR1 and CDR2 are LNHDA and SQIVND (reference sequence). This CDR3 is built from 13 residues. CDR3 nucleotide sequence: TGTGCCAGTAAACATCGCCTTCGGGATGAGCAGTTCTTC. Protein: CASKHRLRDEQFF.

V usage is TRBV9 and J usage is TRBJ2-3; D possibly corresponds to TRBD1 (6 bases). V lost 4 bases, J lost 5 bases, and 17 bases lay in between. This CDR3 comprises 15 residues. Germline CDR1 and CDR2: SGDLS and YYNGEE. The CDR3 region is CASSISIAGEDTQYF. The CDR3 DNA is TGTGCCAGCAGCATAAGCATAGCAGGGGAAGATACGCAGTATTTT.

The V call is TRBV28, the J call TRBJ2-5, with 8 positions matching TRBD2. This CDR3 spans 16 amino acids. The V segment lost 3 bases and the J segment 7 bases; nucleotides outside the gene matches: 13. Germline CDR1 reads MDHEN; CDR2 reads SYDVKM. The DNA for the CDR3 is TGTGCCAGCAGTTTTTTATCCGGGAGGGCCTCGGGGACCCAGTACTTC. It codes for CASSFLSGRASGTQYF.

This chain connects TRBV27 to TRBJ2-2; TRBD2 aligns across 9 bases. V dropped 5 bases and J dropped 4; count of bases not matched to a gene: 5. From germline, CDR1 is MNHEY and CDR2 SMNVEV (reference sequence). CDR3 size: 15 residues. CDR3 amino acids: CASSLGTSITGELFF. CDR3 sequence (DNA): TGTGCCAGCAGTCTTGGGACTAGCATCACCGGGGAGCTGTTTTTT.

The J gene is TRBJ2-3, the V gene TRBV9, with 8 bases identical to TRBD2. This CDR3 comprises 15 residues. The trim removed 0 bases at V and 4 bases at J, leaving 4 bases unmatched. Germline V gene sequence: CDR1 SGDLS, CDR2 YYNGEE. The CDR3 sequence: CASSVAGGPSDTQYF. In DNA, the CDR3 is TGTGCCAGCAGCGTAGCGGGAGGGCCGTCAGATACGCAGTATTTT. Based on the CDR3 plus reference TRBV9 and TRBJ2-3, the full variable domain is DSGVTQTPKHLITATGQRVTLRCSPRSGDLSVYWYQQSLDQGLQFLIQYYNGEERAKGNILERFSAQQFPDLHSELNLSSLELGDSALYFCASSVAGGPSDTQYFGPGTRLTVL.

The J gene is TRBJ2-7, the V gene TRBV4-3, with 12 bases identical to TRBD2. Germline CDR1 is LGHNA and CDR2 is YSLEER. Trimming at V came to 4 bases and at J to 6 bases, leaving 7 bases not matched to a gene. The length of the CDR3 is 15 residues. CDR3 loop: CASSLSSGRAGEQYF. The CDR3 nucleotides are TGCGCCAGCAGCCTCTCTAGCGGGAGGGCCGGCGAGCAGTACTTC.

The genes are TRBV6-5 and TRBJ1-2; 8 bases match TRBD1. Trimming removed 4 bases from V and 4 bases from J; junction bases left unmatched: 11. The germline gives CDR1 MNHEY, CDR2 SVGAGI. This CDR3 region has 16 residues. This chain's CDR3 is CASSLPGQESGYGYTF. CDR3 nucleotide sequence: TGTGCCAGCAGTTTGCCGGGACAGGAGTCCGGCTATGGCTACACCTTC.

The chain uses TRBV27 and TRBJ2-1; 8 positions match TRBD1. The CDR3 runs to 13 residues. V lost 8 bases and J lost 7; bases outside the gene matches: 7. Germline V gene data show CDR1 as MNHEY and CDR2 as SMNVEV (reference sequence). In nucleotides, the CDR3 is TGTGCCAGCGTGGACAGGGAATGGAATGAGCAGTTCTTC. This sequence encodes CASVDREWNEQFF.

The chain uses TRBV29-1 and TRBJ2-1, with 7 bases matching TRBD1. Per germline, CDR1 SQVTM and CDR2 ANQGSEA. After removal of 7 bases from V and 3 bases from J, the junction contained 3 bases not matched to a gene. The CDR3 runs to 12 residues. The chain's CDR3 is CSAGQDYNEQFF. The CDR3 bases are TGCAGCGCCGGACAGGACTACAATGAGCAGTTCTTC.